Described below is a single T cell receptor (beta chain) sequence and its context. The antigen is not known. The V and J ends lost 6 bases and 1 base respectively, with 19 bases between them. CDR3 length: 17 amino acids. Germline V CDR1 and CDR2: MNHEY, SVGAGI. TCRdb processed the reads anew with MiXCR; each CDR3 protein has one entry. The profile shows about 830,000 distinct CDR3 sequences, roughly 33% of them singletons. These data come from a study of T cell repertoires in cytomegalovirus infection. Study overall: Recently identified HLA-C-restricted CMV epitopes were among the peptides used. Whole-study results and caveats: The study found HLA-C-restricted CMV-specific TCR beta clonotypes dominating the ex vivo response. Totalled public TCR beta family frequency picked out people who carried CMV plus the relevant HLA.

The sequencing here drew on cultured CD8+ T cells from PBMCs, taken from culture after CMV antigen stimulation. The V gene is TRBV6-5, the J gene TRBJ2-1; D remains unclear. This receptor was identified in a human donor in good health (CMV status not recorded). Some clones in this sample may be carry-over from other donors' samples. As DNA, the CDR3 is TGTGCCAGCAGCTCTACTACAGAGCCTCGTTCCTACAATGAGCAGTTCTTC. Amino acid sequence: CASSSTTEPRSYNEQFF.